The source of this T cell receptor beta chain is a study of shared clonotypes between healthy human individuals (dated by TCRdb to the early 2020s). Looking at the study overall: Two women and three men aged 18 to 49 years were included in the cohort. Different laboratories and diverse techniques were used to prepare libraries and sequence TCR repertoires, to increase sequencing depth and limit assay-specific biases. Per donor, leukapheresis produced somewhere between about 0.94 and 10 billion PBMCs. For each donor, CD4 naive and CD4 memory were each given three plates, CD8 naive was given two plates, and CD8 memory was given one plate. Blood TCR repertoires of about 5 healthy adults were deeply sequenced to estimate repertoire size and the extent of clonotype sharing between individuals. Overall study outcomes, separate from this receptor: Higher generation probabilities were observed for clonotypes shared by all four sorted-subset donors than for non-shared clonotypes. The genetic and exposure-history diversity represented was limited by the small number of donors. Sharing across a handful of donors was observed for about 4.8% of naive CD4, 3.5% of naive CD8, over 2% of memory CD4, and roughly 0.4% of memory CD8 clonotypes. Pairwise subsampling indicated that sequencing depth was expected to affect the degree of clonotype sharing among donors. Rarefaction of sorted-subset datasets indicated incomplete sequencing despite the large sequencing depth. Only blood was sampled, and tissue TCR repertoires likely differ from those in blood. Estimated clonotype richness was generally larger for naive than for memory subsets.

Using the deep immunoSEQ assay, TCR CDR3 regions were amplified from genomic DNA by multiplex PCR. Extracted genomic DNA from each cell subset was distributed evenly across all wells of several immunoSEQ 96-well plates, and each plate was treated as a replicate. For sorted subsets, about 200 ng genomic DNA, equal to tens of thousands of T cell genomes, was loaded into each replicate PCR. Purified libraries were measured with a Qubit 3.0 fluorometer, size-checked on a Bioanalyzer 2100, and measured again with the KAPA Library Quantification kit. Every immunoSEQ 96-well plate was sequenced on a dedicated single-read 150-cycle Illumina NextSeq 550 flow cell. The authors' analysis ran thus. Because the immunoSEQ output held only junctional sequences and lacked quality scores, the filtering could not match the filtering applied to full-length reads. Sequences were annotated with PyIR, a Python wrapper for IgBLAST v1.9, using IMGT germline references to assign V/J genes and CDR3. Reads were filtered out if the reads had weak V/J assignments (E-value above 1e-6), no CDR3, stop codons, out-of-frame junctions, or ambiguous translated residues. V3J clonotypes were defined as sequences sharing an identical inferred V gene, J gene, and CDR3 amino acid sequence. Percentage overlap between repertoires was computed as shared unique clonotypes divided by the size of the smaller repertoire. RTK rarefaction, the Chao1 estimator, and Recon v2.1 estimates of unobserved clonotypes were used to assess repertoire richness. OLGA was used to compute generation probabilities for all TCRbeta clonotypes that the gDNA method yielded from a handful of donors. What TCRdb holds here is the immuneACCESS table cut down to in-frame rearrangements. Part of the clones is not present; checked against another copy, under half of the missing clones reflect an unresolved V gene, and the others are unexplained. Clone size and V and J calls were adopted from that table, with D and trimming inferred from the DNA. The sample includes 2 million to 3 million clones, with 80% to 95% observed a single time. Of the sample, 0.36% is held by the ten largest clones.

V is reduced by 3 bases and J by 5 bases, leaving a spacing of 11 bases between them. The CDR1 and CDR2 encoded by the germline V gene are MNHNS and SASEGT. From the cysteine up to the phenylalanine, the CDR3 has a length of 14 residues. Kept here is only the CDR3 DNA, which spans 42 bases and is read in frame from base 1. Healthy HIV-negative adults with no recently reported acute infections or vaccinations were included as donors. All donors were Caucasian adults living in Nashville, Tennessee, USA. CD4+ T cells were enriched through magnetic negative selection, after which naive cells were positively selected on CD45RA and the remaining negative fraction served as the memory subset. After blood collection by leukapheresis, PBMCs were isolated using Ficoll-Histopaque density gradient centrifugation and then cryopreserved in the vapor phase of liquid nitrogen. Analytical flow cytometry was used to check the purity and quantity of each magnetically sorted T cell population. Each sorted fraction had its genomic DNA isolated and then quantified by UV absorbance on a Nanodrop 2000c.

Regarding this clone: The target of this receptor is not known. Base qualities were left out, and no much larger clone turns up one base away.

Sequenced material: naive CD4+ T cells from PBMCs. What this sample's cell subset or site label stands for: CD45RA+ positively selected. This receptor was identified in a man between 18 and 29 years old in good health. Some clones in this sample may be carry-over from other donors' samples. The sequence is built from TRBV6-1 and TRBJ1-5; TRBD1 is possibly the D segment (5 matching bases). The CDR3 protein sequence reads: CASSDAMGDQPQHF. The sequenced DNA is TGTGCCAGCAGTGATGCTATGGGGGATCAGCCCCAGCATTTT.